These 15 T cell receptor beta chains came from one sample sequenced in a study of blood T cell repertoires in COVID-19. The table came from immunoSEQ multiplex PCR; TCRdb's copy has only in-frame clones and leaves some out. The sample has about 200,000 clones, roughly four fifths seen once. The sample consisted of peripheral blood. Receptors were obtained from a human donor with acute or convalescent COVID-19. The donor label of this sample is uncertain.

The J gene is TRBJ2-4, the V gene TRBV7-2, with 10 positions matching TRBD1. Germline assignment: CDR1 SGHTA and CDR2 FQGNSA. Trimming took 5 bases from V and 3 from J; bases not matched to a gene: 7. CDR3 length equals 16 residues. The CDR3 region has the DNA TGTGCCAGCAGCCGTACCCGGACAGGGGGCAAAAACATTCAGTACTTC. Residues: CASSRTRTGGKNIQYF.

The V and J genes are TRBV6-5 and TRBJ2-5; 13 positions agree with TRBD2. Germline assignment: CDR1 MNHEY and CDR2 SVGAGI. J gave up 6 bases and V 6 bases, and 4 bases lay outside the gene matches. The CDR3 is 14 amino acids. The CDR3 DNA reads TGTGCCAGCAGAACTAGCGGGAGGGGGCAGACCCAGTACTTC. Its translation is CASRTSGRGQTQYF.

This clone was found a few times. The chain is built from TRBV5-1 and TRBJ2-1; D perhaps matches TRBD2 (6 bases). Germline V gene sequence: CDR1 SGHRS, CDR2 YFSETQ. V shed 5 bases and J shed 2 bases, with 8 bases lying between them. This CDR3 comprises 13 residues. The CDR3 loop is CASRRLAYNEQFF. Written as DNA, the CDR3 is TGCGCCAGCAGACGACTAGCCTACAATGAGCAGTTCTTC.

This clone was seen once. This chain connects TRBV10-3 to TRBJ2-7; TRBD1 agrees at 8 bases. V trimming: 10 bases; J trimming: 0 bases; junction bases outside the gene matches: 2. The germline CDR1 and CDR2 sequences are ENHRY and SYGVKD. The CDR3 runs 12 residues. For the CDR3, the DNA is TGTGCCACCGGACAGGGCTCCTACGAGCAGTACTTC. This translates into CATGQGSYEQYF.

This chain's CDR3 is CASSYRDAGLYEQYF. The CDR3 nucleotides are TGTGCCAGCAGTTACAGGGATGCGGGCCTGTACGAGCAGTACTTC. The gene calls are TRBV6-5 and TRBJ2-7, with D maybe TRBD2 (5 bases). Germline V gives CDR1 MNHEY, CDR2 SVGAGI. CDR3 length: 15 residues. Trimming cost V 2 bases and J 4 bases, with 15 bases left between them.

This clone appeared a single time. The rearrangement uses TRBV5-1 and TRBJ2-3; TRBD2 matches at 11 bases. Germline V gives CDR1 SGHRS, CDR2 YFSETQ. The length of the CDR3 is 19 residues. Trimming at V came to 0 bases and at J to 0 bases, leaving 9 bases not matched to a gene. The CDR3 loop is CASSLGSRLAGGSTDTQYF. CDR3 nucleotides: TGCGCCAGCAGCTTGGGATCGAGATTAGCGGGAGGGAGCACAGATACGCAGTATTTT.

The V gene is TRBV5-1, the J gene TRBJ1-2, with D possibly being TRBD1 (5 bases). Germline V lookup: CDR1 SGHRS, CDR2 YFSETQ. The V end lost 2 bases, the J end lost 3 bases, and 8 bases lay between the germline ends. The CDR3 covers 13 residues. CDR3: CASSFRGDYGYTF. In DNA, the CDR3 is TGCGCCAGCAGCTTCCGGGGGGACTATGGCTACACCTTC.

The chain combines TRBV5-4 with TRBJ1-2; 11 nucleotides line up with TRBD1. Germline-derived CDR1 and CDR2 are SGHNT and YYREEE (reference sequence). The CDR3 contains 14 residues. The J segment lost 6 bases and the V segment lost 2 bases, leaving 3 bases of the junction unmatched. CDR3 DNA: TGTGCCAGCAGCTTTGGACAGGGGGCCGATGGCTACACCTTC. This encodes CASSFGQGADGYTF.

The chain's CDR3 is CASSPEGQGLGTDTQYF. The CDR3 DNA is TGTGCCAGCAGCCCTGAGGGACAGGGGTTGGGCACAGATACGCAGTATTTT. This chain links TRBV6-2 or TRBV6-3 with TRBJ2-3; TRBD1 agrees at 10 bases. This CDR3 is 17 amino acids long. V gave up 6 bases and J gave up 1 base; unmatched junction bases: 10. Germline CDR1 reads MNHEY; CDR2 reads SVGEGT.

The chain employs TRBV28 and TRBJ2-7; 8 bases map to TRBD1. V shed 7 bases, J shed 6 bases, and the junction held 8 bases outside the gene matches. Germline assignment: CDR1 MDHEN and CDR2 SYDVKM. The CDR3 consists of 13 residues. The CDR3 region has the DNA TGTGCCAGCACAGGGGGCATCCTACGCGAGCAGTACTTC. Translated: CASTGGILREQYF.

This rearrangement joins TRBV11-3 to TRBJ2-2; TRBD1 agrees at 11 bases. The CDR3 spans 14 residues. Germline CDR1 reads SGHNT; CDR2 reads YENEEA. The J segment lost 8 bases and the V segment lost 5 bases, leaving 4 bases of the junction unmatched. This CDR3 is CASSRGQGAGELFF. The CDR3 DNA reads TGTGCCAGCAGCCGAGGACAGGGGGCAGGGGAGCTGTTTTTT.

In this sample, this clone turned up once. V is TRBV12-3 or TRBV12-4 and J is TRBJ1-2; D ambiguous. V lost 3 bases, J lost 8 bases, and 10 bases lay in between. The CDR3 covers 12 residues. CDR3 DNA sequence: TGTGCCAGCAGTTTGAGGGCTGGCGGCTACACCTTC. It encodes CASSLRAGGYTF.

V usage is TRBV5-4 and J usage is TRBJ1-6; TRBD1 matches at 7 bases. Per germline, CDR1 SGHNT and CDR2 YYREEE (reference sequence). J gave up 6 bases and V 4 bases, and 4 bases lay outside the gene matches. This CDR3 is 14 amino acids long. The CDR3 sequence is CASSLGQPNSPLHF. CDR3 nucleotide sequence: TGTGCCAGCAGCCTGGGACAGCCTAATTCACCCCTCCACTTT.

The chain is built from TRBV5-4 and TRBJ2-7, with D uncertain. V gave up 0 bases and J gave up 0 bases, with 7 bases separating them. This CDR3 spans 14 amino acids. Germline loops: CDR1 SGHNT, CDR2 YYREEE (reference sequence). In DNA, the CDR3 is TGTGCCAGCAGCTTGGATGTCAGCTCCTACGAGCAGTACTTC. As protein: CASSLDVSSYEQYF.

V gene TRBV3-1 (or the pseudogene TRBV3-2) combines with J gene TRBJ1-5; D call uncertain. The V gene's germline CDR1 is LGHDT and CDR2 YNNKEL (reference sequence). The CDR3 consists of 18 residues. V lost 0 bases and J 3 bases, leaving 18 bases between the germline ends. CDR3 DNA sequence: TGTGCCAGCAGCCAAGATCCAAATGGGAGACGGAACAATCAGCCCCAGCATTTT. It translates to CASSQDPNGRRNNQPQHF.